One TCR beta chain is described in this entry. The antigen remains undetermined. A deep-level run was used for the assay. As handled by the study authors: Junction-only immunoSEQ data arrived without quality scores, meaning filtering differed. Here immunoSEQ multiplex PCR was the method, and the copy in TCRdb shows in-frame clones only, minus some. D and trimming come from the DNA, and the V and J calls and clone size come from that table. The sample holds approximately 2,300,000 clones, approximately 90% seen once. The data belong to a study of shared clonotypes between healthy human individuals. For the study at large: Plates per donor: three CD4 naive, three CD4 memory, two CD8 naive, one CD8 memory. Overall study results and limits: The generation probabilities recorded for non-shared clonotypes fell below those of clonotypes shared by all four donors.

Trimming left V 4 bases short and J 4 bases short, with 13 bases between. CDR1 is SGHDN and CDR2 is FVKESK in the germline V gene. The CDR3 is 14 amino acids. The gene calls are TRBV14 and TRBJ1-2, with D perhaps matching TRBD1 (5 bases). The sequence was obtained from a man in his late teens or twenties in good health. Some clones in this sample may be carry-over from other donors' samples. The sequencing input was naive CD4+ T cells from PBMCs. Regarding subset: CD45RA+ positively selected. The CDR3 bases are TGTGCCAGCAGCCGGGGCGGACCGGTCTATGGCTACACCTTC. This sequence encodes CASSRGGPVYGYTF.